This TCR beta chain was captured by sequencing in a study of blood T cells in healthy people across ages. On this clonotype: The antigen remains unidentified.

Notes on the study in general: PBMC samples, being unsorted, prevented any conclusive comparison of naive and antigen-experienced cells. Diversity estimates drawn from one million T cells were deemed underestimates.

Trimming took 5 bases from V and 1 from J, leaving 15 bases between them. The CDR3 length is 16 residues. The germline CDR1 and CDR2 sequences are MNHNS and SASEGT. A second PCR, run for about 6 to 12 cycles, used a sample-barcoded 5' primer plus a J-beta primer mix. A template-switch adaptor that had 12 random nucleotides put a tag on each cDNA molecule. MiXCR, run by TCRdb on the 5' RACE reads, gives a single entry per CDR3 protein. The sample consists of hundreds of thousands of distinct CDR3 sequences, approximately 48% of them appearing once. V usage is TRBV6-1 and J usage is TRBJ1-5; the D gene is possibly TRBD1 (6 bases). This receptor was identified in a man in his fifties or sixties in good health. Material for sequencing was blood. The CDR3 spells CASSFRWTASNQPQHF. CDR3 coding DNA: TGTGCCAGCAGTTTTAGGTGGACAGCAAGCAATCAGCCCCAGCATTTT.